Listed here are 14 T cell receptor beta chains from one sample, sequenced in a study of blood T cell repertoires in COVID-19. Using immunoSEQ multiplex PCR, the repertoire was profiled, and TCRdb retains in-frame clones only, with some absent. This repertoire shows a few hundred thousand clones, roughly 84% found once; its top ten account for roughly 7.2%. The source material was PBMCs or T cells enriched from blood (not recorded which). Receptors were obtained from a man aged 25-45 years in a cohort exposed to, infected with or recovered from COVID-19 (not recorded which).

The rearrangement uses TRBV7-9 and TRBJ2-5, with 9 nucleotides matching TRBD2. The CDR3 runs 18 residues. From germline, CDR1 is SEHNR and CDR2 FQNEAQ (reference sequence). With 1 base clipped from V and 1 base from J, the junction kept 10 bases outside the gene matches. The chain's CDR3 is CASSLEAFGGRVQETQYF. The CDR3 coding sequence is TGTGCCAGCAGCTTAGAAGCGTTTGGCGGGAGGGTCCAAGAGACCCAGTACTTC.

This clone was observed a few times. The chain combines TRBV7-2 with TRBJ2-2; TRBD2 agrees at 7 bases. This CDR3 has 16 amino acids. Per the germline V gene, CDR1 is SGHTA and CDR2 is FQGNSA. The J segment lost 4 bases and the V segment lost 7 bases, leaving 12 bases of the junction unmatched. DNA for the CDR3: TGTGCCAGCATCCCTCAGCGGGACTATTTCACCGGGGAGCTGTTTTTT. Protein: CASIPQRDYFTGELFF.

This chain links TRBV15 with TRBJ2-1; 16 positions match TRBD2. CDR1 is LNHNV, CDR2 YYDKDF, per germline (reference sequence). Germline trimming cut 5 bases from V and 3 bases from J; bases unmatched to any gene: 10. CDR3 length equals 19 residues. CDR3 region: CATSRGGLAGGANYNEQFF. The CDR3 DNA is TGTGCCACCAGCCGGGGGGGACTAGCGGGAGGGGCTAACTACAATGAGCAGTTCTTC.

The sample holds one count of this clone. V gene TRBV7-3 combines with J gene TRBJ2-5, with TRBD1 matching over 9 bases. Per germline, CDR1 SGHTA and CDR2 FQGTGA. J lost 0 bases, V lost 2 bases, and 4 bases had no gene match. The CDR3 runs 16 residues. The CDR3 reads CASSLGTGTYQETQYF. For the CDR3, the DNA is TGTGCCAGCAGCTTAGGGACAGGGACCTACCAAGAGACCCAGTACTTC.

This sequence joins TRBV9 and TRBJ2-7, with TRBD2 as a possible D gene (7 bases). CDR3 size: 13 residues. Trimming pared 2 bases from V and 6 bases from J, leaving 12 bases between. Germline V lookup: CDR1 SGDLS, CDR2 YYNGEE. CDR3 sequence: CASSVRGGGEQYF. Here the CDR3 DNA reads TGTGCCAGCAGCGTCAGGGGAGGGGGCGAGCAGTACTTC.

The chain combines TRBV6-5 with TRBJ1-2; D is perhaps TRBD1 (5 bases). The V gene lost 2 bases and the J gene lost 5 bases, with 15 bases spanning the gap. The CDR3 is 15 amino acids. From germline, CDR1 is MNHEY and CDR2 SVGAGI. The CDR3 here is CASSYKRIGTYGYTF. In nucleotides, the CDR3 is TGTGCCAGCAGTTACAAACGAATAGGGACTTATGGCTACACCTTC.

Here the CDR3 DNA reads TGTGCCAGCAGCTTAGCGGCCGACAGGGGCACCGGGGAGCTGTTTTTT. Protein product: CASSLAADRGTGELFF. The chain is built from TRBV7-8 and TRBJ2-2; TRBD1 aligns across 8 bases. The J segment lost 4 bases and the V segment lost 0 bases, leaving 4 bases of the junction unmatched. The CDR3 has 16 residues. The germline V gene has CDR1 SGHVS and CDR2 FQNEAQ.

The V gene is TRBV27, the J gene TRBJ2-7; 7 bases are a match to TRBD1. The CDR3 has 14 residues. The J segment lost 1 base and the V segment lost 6 bases, leaving 6 bases of the junction unmatched. CDR1 is MNHEY, CDR2 SMNVEV, per germline (reference sequence). CDR3 DNA sequence: TGTGCCAGCAGCCGGGGACAGAATTCCTACGAGCAGTACTTC. This translates into CASSRGQNSYEQYF.

The chain employs TRBV5-8 and TRBJ1-1; 7 nucleotides agree with TRBD1. The germline V gene has CDR1 SGHTS and CDR2 YDEGEE. V shed 5 bases, J shed 1 base, and the junction held 11 bases outside the gene matches. The CDR3 extends over 16 amino acids. CDR3 region: CASSLPGGGWNTEAFF. The CDR3 DNA follows: TGTGCCAGCAGTCTTCCGGGAGGGGGCTGGAACACTGAAGCTTTCTTT.

The chain carries TRBV7-6 and TRBJ2-7; 7 bases align to TRBD1. Germline V CDR1 and CDR2: SGHVS, FNYEAQ. The CDR3 extends over 17 amino acids. After removal of 1 base from V and 0 bases from J, the junction contained 9 bases not matched to a gene. CDR3 nucleotide sequence: TGTGCCAGCAGCTTAGGGCCCGGAACAGGGGCCTCCTACGAGCAGTACTTC. Protein: CASSLGPGTGASYEQYF.

The chain uses TRBV6-5 and TRBJ1-5, with D perhaps matching TRBD1 (5 bases). The CDR3 is made up of 15 amino acids. With 6 bases removed from V and 1 base from J, the gap between germline ends came to 13 bases. CDR1 is MNHEY and CDR2 is SVGAGI in the germline V gene. The CDR3 loop is CASRGRDWSNQPQHF. CDR3 coding DNA: TGTGCCAGCAGAGGCAGGGATTGGAGCAATCAGCCCCAGCATTTT.

V is TRBV7-6 and J is TRBJ1-5; D remains ambiguous. The CDR3 is 17 amino acids. V lost 4 bases to trimming and J lost 6 bases, with 22 bases between them. Germline values: CDR1 SGHVS, CDR2 FNYEAQ. The CDR3 loop is CASSSAGFGRYGQPQHF. CDR3 sequence (DNA): TGTGCCAGCAGCTCCGCGGGGTTCGGCAGGTACGGTCAGCCCCAGCATTTT.

A few counts support this clone. The chain employs TRBV28 and TRBJ1-1; 10 nucleotides agree with TRBD1. Germline assignment: CDR1 MDHEN and CDR2 SYDVKM. This CDR3 contains 17 residues. After removal of 4 bases from V and 4 bases from J, the junction contained 12 bases not matched to a gene. CDR3 nucleotides: TGTGCCAGCAGTTCCTCGTTCCTGGACAGGGGGTTCACTGAAGCTTTCTTT. The encoded protein is CASSSSFLDRGFTEAFF. Drawing the rest from reference TRBV28 and TRBJ1-1, the complete variable domain is DVKVTQSSRYLVKRTGEKVFLECVQDMDHENMFWYRQDPGLGLRLIYFSYDVKMKEKGDIPEGYSVSREKKERFSLILESASTNQTSMYLCASSSSFLDRGFTEAFFGQGTRLTVV.

The V and J genes are TRBV27 and TRBJ2-1, with D maybe TRBD2 (6 bases). This CDR3 has 13 residues. V lost 7 bases, J lost 12 bases, and 19 bases lay in between. Per the germline V gene, CDR1 is MNHEY and CDR2 is SMNVEV (reference sequence). In nucleotides, the CDR3 is TGTGCCAGCACCCCGGGACTCGGACAAAGGCAGTTCTTC. Its protein is CASTPGLGQRQFF.